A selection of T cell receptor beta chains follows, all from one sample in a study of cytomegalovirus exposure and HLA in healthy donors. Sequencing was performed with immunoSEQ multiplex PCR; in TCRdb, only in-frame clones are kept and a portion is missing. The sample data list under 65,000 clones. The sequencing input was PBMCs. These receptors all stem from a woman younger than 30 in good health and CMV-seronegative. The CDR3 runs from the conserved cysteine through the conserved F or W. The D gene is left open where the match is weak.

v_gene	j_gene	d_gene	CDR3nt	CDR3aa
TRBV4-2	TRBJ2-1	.	TGTGCCAGCAGCCAAGACTCCCTACTAGCTAGGGAGCAGTTCTTC	CASSQDSLLAREQFF
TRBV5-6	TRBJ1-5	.	TGTGCCAGCAGCTTGTCTCCGAGCAATCAGCCCCAGCATTTT	CASSLSPSNQPQHF
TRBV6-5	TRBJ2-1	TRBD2	TGTGCCAGCAGGAATAAGCGGGAGGCCAATGAGCAGTTCTTC	CASRNKREANEQFF
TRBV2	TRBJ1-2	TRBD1	TGTGCCAGCCTCGCCGGGACAGGAGAATTCTATGGCTACACCTTC	CASLAGTGEFYGYTF
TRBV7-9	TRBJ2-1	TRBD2	TGTGCCAGCACCGGGGGACTAGCGGACAATGAGCAGTTCTTC	CASTGGLADNEQFF
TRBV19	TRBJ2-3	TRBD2	TGTGCCAGTAGTATAGAAGGCGGGCGGGGGGCCGCGGGAGATACGCAGTATTTT	CASSIEGGRGAAGDTQYF
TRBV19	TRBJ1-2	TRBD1	TGTGCCAGTAGTATTGACAGGGGAGCTAACTATGGCTACACCTTC	CASSIDRGANYGYTF
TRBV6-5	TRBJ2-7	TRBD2	TGTGCCAGCAGCACCCGGGGGGGAACTTCATACGAGCAGTACTTC	CASSTRGGTSYEQYF
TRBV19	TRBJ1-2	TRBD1	TGTGCCAGTAGTAGAAATTACCGGGACAGGGAGCTGGGCTACACCTTC	CASSRNYRDRELGYTF
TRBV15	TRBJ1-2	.	TGTGCCACCAGCACGGCAGACTCTTATGGCTACACCTTC	CATSTADSYGYTF
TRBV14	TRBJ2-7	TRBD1	TGTGCCAGCAGCCACTATTACAGGGGGCAAGGTTACGAGCAGTACTTC	CASSHYYRGQGYEQYF
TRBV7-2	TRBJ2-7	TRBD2	TGTGCCAGCAGCTCCCGGGGGGGGTTCTACGAGCAGTACTTC	CASSSRGGFYEQYF
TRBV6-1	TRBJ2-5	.	TGTGCCAGCAGTGGGGGACTGAGTCAAGAGACCCAGTACTTC	CASSGGLSQETQYF
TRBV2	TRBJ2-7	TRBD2	TGTGCCAGCAGTGAGGGGACTAGCTACGAGCAGTACTTC	CASSEGTSYEQYF
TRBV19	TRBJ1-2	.	TGTGCCAGTAGCCCCAGCGGGGTGACGCTCTATGGCTACACCTTC	CASSPSGVTLYGYTF
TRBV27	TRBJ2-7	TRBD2	TGTGCCAGCAGTTTACATAGCGGGGGGGCTAAGTACGAGCAGTACTTC	CASSLHSGGAKYEQYF
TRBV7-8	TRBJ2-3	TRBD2	TGTGCCAGCAGCGACAGGACTAGCGTTATAGATACGCAGTATTTT	CASSDRTSVIDTQYF
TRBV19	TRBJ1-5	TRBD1	TGTGCCAGTAGCCCAACAGGGGGGAATCAGCCCCAGCATTTT	CASSPTGGNQPQHF
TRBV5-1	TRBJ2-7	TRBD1	TGCGCCAGCAGCGTGGGACAGGGGGCCTACGAGCAGTACTTC	CASSVGQGAYEQYF
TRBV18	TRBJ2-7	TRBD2	TGTGCCAGCTCCCCCCTGGCGGGGGTGTCCGAGCAGTACTTC	CASSPLAGVSEQYF
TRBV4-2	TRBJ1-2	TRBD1	TGTGCCAGCAGCCAAGATACGACAGGGCATGGCTACACCTTC	CASSQDTTGHGYTF
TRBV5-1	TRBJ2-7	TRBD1	TGCGCCAGCAGCTTGGGACAGGGGGCCTACGAGCAGTACTTC	CASSLGQGAYEQYF
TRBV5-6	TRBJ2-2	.	TGTGCCAGCAGCCCGCTCGGGGAGGAGTGGACCGGGGAGCTGTTTTTT	CASSPLGEEWTGELFF
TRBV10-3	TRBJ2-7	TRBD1	TGTGCCATCAGTGCGGGACAGGGCTACGAGCAGTACTTC	CAISAGQGYEQYF
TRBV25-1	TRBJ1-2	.	TGTGCCAGCAGTGAAGGGGAGGGAATGTTTGGCTACACCTTC	CASSEGEGMFGYTF
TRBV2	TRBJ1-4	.	TGTGCCAGCAGTGAAAGGAGGGCTAATGAAAAACTGTTTTTT	CASSERRANEKLFF
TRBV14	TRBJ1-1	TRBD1	TGTGCCAGCAGCCGATATAGGACAGGGCGCACTGAAGCTTTCTTT	CASSRYRTGRTEAFF
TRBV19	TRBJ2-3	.	TGTGCCAGTAGTATCCTCGGGGGAGCCACAGATACGCAGTATTTT	CASSILGGATDTQYF
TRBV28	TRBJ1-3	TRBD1	TGTGCCAGCAGTTTAACAGGGGTCTCTGGAAACACCATATATTTT	CASSLTGVSGNTIYF
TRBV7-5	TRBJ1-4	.	TGTGTCAGAAGTTCCCTCCCAGATGAAAAACTGTTTTTT	CVRSSLPDEKLFF
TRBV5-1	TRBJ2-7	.	TGCGCCAGCAGGATTGCCGGGAGTCGAGACGAGCAGTACTTC	CASRIAGSRDEQYF
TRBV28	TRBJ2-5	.	TGTGCCAGCAGTACTTGGTCTCAAGAGACCCAGTACTTC	CASSTWSQETQYF
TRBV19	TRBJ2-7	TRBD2	TGTGCCAGTAGTACGGGACTAGCGGGCTACGAGCAGTACTTC	CASSTGLAGYEQYF
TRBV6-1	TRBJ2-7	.	TGTGCCAGCAGTGAATCATCTGAACATTACGAGCAGTACTTC	CASSESSEHYEQYF
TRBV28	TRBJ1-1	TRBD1	TGTGCCAGCAGCGGACAGGGGGGGGGTACTGAAGCTTTCTTT	CASSGQGGGTEAFF
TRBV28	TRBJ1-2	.	TGTGCCAGCACCTTGCAGACAGACTATGGCTACACCTTC	CASTLQTDYGYTF
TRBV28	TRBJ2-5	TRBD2	TGTGCCAGCAGATACCAGCGGGGGGGCGGGGAGACCCAGTACTTC	CASRYQRGGGETQYF
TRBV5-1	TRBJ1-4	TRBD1	TGCGCCAGCAGCTTCGGGACAGGCCTCAATGAAAAACTGTTTTTT	CASSFGTGLNEKLFF
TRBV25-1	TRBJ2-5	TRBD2	TGTGCCAGCAGTCCAACGACTAGCGGGCCCCAAGAGACCCAGTACTTC	CASSPTTSGPQETQYF
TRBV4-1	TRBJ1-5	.	TGCGCCAGCAGCCAAGATGGCGGCCGCGCAAAGCCCCAGCATTTT	CASSQDGGRAKPQHF
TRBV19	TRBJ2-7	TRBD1	TGTGCCAGTAGTATTCGGACAGGGGGTTCCTACGAGCAGTACTTC	CASSIRTGGSYEQYF
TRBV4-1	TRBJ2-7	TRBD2	TGCGCCAGCAGCCAAAACTACCTCGGGCTAGCGGGGGGCGAGCAGTACTTC	CASSQNYLGLAGGEQYF
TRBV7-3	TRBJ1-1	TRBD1	TGTGCCAGCAGCACGACAGGGCTTGCTGAAGCTTTCTTT	CASSTTGLAEAFF
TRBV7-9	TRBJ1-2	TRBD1	TGTGCCAGCAGCTCAACCGGGACAGGGGGCGATGGCTACACCTTC	CASSSTGTGGDGYTF
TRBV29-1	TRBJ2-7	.	TGCAGCGTTAACGACAGAGACTCCTACGAGCAGTACTTC	CSVNDRDSYEQYF
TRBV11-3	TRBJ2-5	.	TGTGCCAGCAGCTTAGGCCATAGCACAGAGACCCAGTACTTC	CASSLGHSTETQYF
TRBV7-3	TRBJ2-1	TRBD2	TGTGCCAGCAGCCCTAGCGGGGGGGCCAGGGATGAGCAGTTCTTC	CASSPSGGARDEQFF
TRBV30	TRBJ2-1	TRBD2	TGTGCATGGGGAGCGGGGGGGGACAATGAGCAGTTCTTC	CAWGAGGDNEQFF
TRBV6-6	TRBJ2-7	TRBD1	TGTGCCAGCAGTTACGACCAGGGGGCGAGGGAGCAGTACTTC	CASSYDQGAREQYF
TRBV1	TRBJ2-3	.	TGCACCAGCAGTCGGGGATTGGGACTAGCGACAGATACGCAGTATTTT	CTSSRGLGLATDTQYF
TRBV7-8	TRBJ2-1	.	TGTGCCAGCAGCTTAGACTTCAGTAGGGGTAATGAGCAGTTCTTC	CASSLDFSRGNEQFF
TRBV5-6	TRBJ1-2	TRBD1	TGTGCCAGCAGCACCCGACAGGGGGACGGCTACACCTTC	CASSTRQGDGYTF
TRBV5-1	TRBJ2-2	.	TGCGCCAGCAGCTTGTTCCGGAGTCAACACCGTTCGAACACCGGGGAGCTGTTTTTT	CASSLFRSQHRSNTGELFF
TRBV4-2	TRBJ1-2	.	TGTGCCAGCAGCCAAGAGAGCGAGGGAGGAGGCTACACCTTC	CASSQESEGGGYTF
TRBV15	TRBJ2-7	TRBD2	TGTGCCACCAGCAGAGATCGGGGACTAGCGGGAGGCGAGCAGTACTTC	CATSRDRGLAGGEQYF
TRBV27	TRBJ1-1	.	TGTGCCAGCAACCCCCGGGGGTCCTTCACTGAAGCTTTCTTT	CASNPRGSFTEAFF
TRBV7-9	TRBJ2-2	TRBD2	TGTGCCAGCAGCCCCGGACTAGCGGGAGTGGGCACCGGGGAGCTGTTTTTT	CASSPGLAGVGTGELFF
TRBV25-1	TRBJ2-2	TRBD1	TGTGCCAGCAGTGATTCCGGGACAGTTACCGGGGAGCTGTTTTTT	CASSDSGTVTGELFF
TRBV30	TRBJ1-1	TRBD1	TGTGCCTGGAGTCCCGGGACAGCGGCTTTCTTT	CAWSPGTAAFF